What follows are 8 T cell receptor beta chains derived from one specimen sequenced in a study of T-cell memory formation after mild COVID-19 (dated by TCRdb to the early 2020s). The library relied on 5' RACE. This sample was sequenced with an Illumina NovaSeq 6000. TCRdb trimmed public reads at Q25 via fastp, called clones via MiXCR and kept in-frame beta chains. Every distinct CDR3 protein forms one entry, paired with its most common genes and DNA. The sample yields more than 250,000 distinct CDR3 sequences; about 17% were counted once. Of the sample, approximately 23% falls within the top ten clones. The sample taken for sequencing was PBMCs or a T cell subset sorted from them (not recorded which). These receptors came from a young man who had mild COVID-19 (a few samples of this study predate the infection). The sample titles of this study are shuffled in the database, so cell type and time point are left out; the donor was told from shared clones.

This clonotype was seen many times. The rearrangement links TRBV11-2 to TRBJ1-1; perhaps TRBD1 as D (5 bases). V was clipped by 1 base and J by 1 base, with 22 bases between them. CDR1 is SGHAT and CDR2 is FQNNGV in the germline V gene. This CDR3 has 19 residues. The CDR3 DNA reads TGTGCCAGCAGCTTAGTTCCCGCGCGGGGACGGTTAAAGAACACTGAAGCTTTCTTT. Protein product: CASSLVPARGRLKNTEAFF.

The CDR3 loop reads CASSYSSGGNEQFF. As DNA, the CDR3 is TGTGCCAGCAGTTACTCTAGCGGGGGGAATGAGCAGTTCTTC. J is TRBJ2-1 and V is TRBV6-2 or TRBV6-3, with 10 bases matching TRBD2. CDR1 MNHEY and CDR2 SVGEGT come from the germline V gene. The CDR3 spans 14 residues. The trim removed 0 bases at V and 7 bases at J, leaving 0 bases unmatched.

The rearrangement uses TRBV20-1 and TRBJ1-6; 7 positions match TRBD1. Unmatched junction bases numbered 7, after V lost 5 bases and J lost 3 bases. The CDR3 is 15 amino acids. Germline CDR1 and CDR2: DFQATT and SNEGSKA (reference sequence). The CDR3: CSAFRQGSYNSPLHF. DNA for the CDR3: TGCAGTGCTTTTCGACAGGGAAGCTATAATTCACCCCTCCACTTT.

This clonotype was counted a few times. This chain connects TRBV15 to TRBJ1-5; D might be TRBD1 (5 bases). Germline V gives CDR1 LNHNV, CDR2 YYDKDF (reference sequence). The CDR3 has 13 residues. The V end was cut by 9 bases, the J end by 5 bases, with 14 bases between. CDR3 loop: CATSGTQDQPQHF. The CDR3 DNA reads as TGTGCCACTTCCGGGACCCAAGATCAGCCCCAGCATTTT.

This chain connects TRBV20-1 to TRBJ2-3; a weak D match, TRBD2 (5 bases). V lost 7 bases, J lost 3 bases, and 11 bases lay in between. The CDR3 covers 12 residues. CDR1 is DFQATT, CDR2 SNEGSKA, per germline (reference sequence). The CDR3 DNA is TGCAGTGGGAGGCTAGAGACAGATACGCAGTATTTT. Encoded protein: CSGRLETDTQYF.

This clonotype has more than one count but fewer than ten. V gene TRBV6-1 combines with J gene TRBJ1-5; 8 bases are shared with TRBD1. Trimming removed 2 bases from V and 0 bases from J; junction bases left unmatched: 12. The CDR3 is 19 amino acids. CDR1 is MNHNS, CDR2 SASEGT, per germline. DNA of the CDR3: TGTGCCAGCAGTGAACCCGACAGGGGACAACTCTATAGCAATCAGCCCCAGCATTTT. Encoded protein: CASSEPDRGQLYSNQPQHF.

This clonotype turned up a few times. The J gene is TRBJ2-1, the V gene TRBV6-2 or TRBV6-3; 8 bases map to TRBD2. The CDR3 consists of 16 residues. The germline V gene encodes CDR1 MNHEY and CDR2 SVGEGT. The junction had 10 bases not matched to a gene; V was cut back by 5 bases and J by 4 bases. CDR3 nucleotides: TGTGCCAGCAGTGAGGTTCAAGCGGGGGAGTACAATGAGCAGTTCTTC. It codes for CASSEVQAGEYNEQFF.

This rearrangement joins TRBV12-3 or TRBV12-4 to TRBJ1-1, with D possibly matching TRBD1 (5 bases). Trimming left V 6 bases short and J 3 bases short, with 11 bases between. CDR3 length: 13 amino acids. The CDR3 region is CASSAPRDTEAFF. The CDR3 coding sequence is TGTGCCAGCAGCGCCCCCAGGGACACTGAAGCTTTCTTT.